This T cell receptor beta chain appears in the sequencing data of a study of T cell responses to AZD1222 COVID-19 vaccine. The table came from immunoSEQ multiplex PCR; TCRdb's copy has only in-frame clones and leaves some out. The sample carries 100,000 to 150,000 clones, roughly nine tenths recorded once. CDR3 length: 13 residues. Looked up from germline, CDR1 is MNHEY and CDR2 is SVGAGI. V lost 0 bases to trimming and J lost 7 bases, with 9 bases between them. The sample consisted of peripheral blood, taken on day 0 of AZD1222 vaccination. The sequence was collected from an adult in good health. The chain employs TRBV6-5 and TRBJ1-1; D is ambiguous. The CDR3 nucleotides read TGTGCCAGCAGTTACTCGACCCGGGGTGAAGCTTTCTTT. Residues: CASSYSTRGEAFF.